The next 21 T cell receptor beta chains were all read from a single sample in a study of T cell changes during pregnancy in multiple sclerosis. This table comes from immunoSEQ multiplex PCR, and its TCRdb copy is limited to in-frame clones, with some not included. Counted here are 30,000 to 35,000 clones, more than 90% occurring once; the ten biggest clones make up around 0.4%. This material consisted of CD4+ T cells from peripheral blood mononuclear cells, taken in the second trimester of pregnancy. The receptors come from a female donor in good health, enrolled as a control in a pregnancy study.

The chain employs TRBV18 and TRBJ1-1; D is unresolved. There are 13 residues in the CDR3. Germline V gene sequence: CDR1 KGHSH, CDR2 LQKENI. V was shortened by 1 base and J by 8 bases, with 11 bases between the two germline ends. The CDR3 DNA reads TGTGCCAGCTCACCACACGAGGGAACGGAAGCTTTCTTT. It translates to CASSPHEGTEAFF.

The rearrangement joins TRBV23-1 to TRBJ2-3; 13 bases fit TRBD2. TRBV23-1 is assigned to the ORF class and has an uncertain function. V was pared by 2 bases and J by 4 bases, with 6 bases of the junction left unmatched. CDR3 length equals 17 residues. CDR3 region: CASSQPRTSGSPDTQYF. The CDR3 region has the DNA TGCGCCAGCAGTCAACCAAGGACTAGCGGGAGCCCAGATACGCAGTATTTT.

The chain recombines TRBV27 with TRBJ2-1, with no clear D. The ends were cut back, 3 bases at V and 3 bases at J, with 12 bases in the middle. Germline CDR1 and CDR2: MNHEY and SMNVEV (reference sequence). This CDR3 has 15 amino acids. The CDR3 DNA reads TGTGCCAGCAGTTTGCGCGCGGTAAGCTACAATGAGCAGTTCTTC. Its protein is CASSLRAVSYNEQFF.

This sequence joins TRBV5-5 and TRBJ2-7; 10 bases fit TRBD2. Germline assignment: CDR1 SGHKS and CDR2 YYEKEE (reference sequence). The V gene end was trimmed by 0 bases and the J gene end by 2 bases; junction bases not matched to a gene: 2. The CDR3 spans 15 residues. The CDR3 nucleotides read TGTGCCAGCAGCTTGGGACTAGCGGGCACCTACGAGCAGTACTTC. Its protein product is CASSLGLAGTYEQYF.

The CDR3 loop is CASSQQQGRSDTQYF. The CDR3 DNA is TGTGCCAGCAGCCAACAACAGGGTCGTTCAGATACGCAGTATTTT. The V gene is TRBV14, the J gene TRBJ2-3, with D tentatively TRBD1 (6 bases). Germline loops: CDR1 SGHDN, CDR2 FVKESK. V lost 2 bases and J 4 bases, leaving 13 bases between the germline ends. The CDR3 loop spans 15 amino acids. Filled out from reference TRBV14 and TRBJ2-3, the complete variable domain reads EAGVTQFPSHSVIEKGQTVTLRCDPISGHDNLYWYRRVMGKEIKFLLHFVKESKQDESGMPNNRFLAERTGGTYSTLKVQPAELEDSGVYFCASSQQQGRSDTQYFGPGTRLTVL.

This clone was observed a single time. The V and J genes are TRBV6-5 and TRBJ2-4; 8 nucleotides align to TRBD1. Germline values: CDR1 MNHEY, CDR2 SVGAGI. The CDR3 spans 13 residues. The J segment lost 8 bases and the V segment lost 5 bases, leaving 5 bases of the junction unmatched. CDR3: CASSPQGVDIQYF. The CDR3 bases are TGTGCCAGCAGTCCACAGGGGGTGGACATTCAGTACTTC.

The chain couples TRBV30 to TRBJ1-2; D is possibly TRBD1 (5 bases). Germline assignment: CDR1 GTSNPN and CDR2 SVGIG (reference sequence). V was cut by 2 bases and J by 0 bases, with 10 bases left in between. The CDR3 contains 14 residues. DNA of the CDR3: TGTGCCTGGAGTCGGGGGTTAGCTAACTATGGCTACACCTTC. It yields the protein CAWSRGLANYGYTF.

Only one count was recorded for this clone. V usage is TRBV23-1 and J usage is TRBJ1-4; D not resolved. TRBV23-1 is filed as an ORF, its function uncertain. Trimming took off 4 bases at V and 13 bases at J, with 25 bases between the two ends. The CDR3 is 16 residues long. The CDR3 loop is CASSPRQTRGGSGLFF. The CDR3 coding sequence is TGCGCCAGCAGTCCTCGCCAGACACGGGGTGGAAGCGGACTGTTTTTT.

The chain recombines TRBV9 with TRBJ1-5; TRBD1 aligns across 9 bases. This CDR3 is built from 13 residues. CDR1 SGDLS and CDR2 YYNGEE come from the germline V gene. Germline trimming cut 7 bases from V and 7 bases from J; bases unmatched to any gene: 6. Here the CDR3 DNA reads TGTGCCAGCTCACAGGGGGCAGGACAGCCCCAGCATTTT. Its protein product is CASSQGAGQPQHF.

V gene TRBV19 combines with J gene TRBJ2-5, with 11 bases fitting TRBD2. Trimming took 1 base from V and 2 from J; bases not matched to a gene: 3. In germline, CDR1 is LNHDA, CDR2 SQIVND (reference sequence). The CDR3 is 16 amino acids. The CDR3 DNA is TGTGCCAGTAGTATAGTAGCGGGAGGGCGGCAAGAGACCCAGTACTTC. Amino acids: CASSIVAGGRQETQYF.

The rearrangement uses TRBV7-9 and TRBJ2-7, with 9 nucleotides matching TRBD1. CDR3 length: 18 residues. CDR1 is SEHNR, CDR2 FQNEAQ, per germline (reference sequence). V lost 1 base and J lost 1; bases outside the gene matches: 11. This CDR3 reads CASSLDRSMGQGSYEQYF. The CDR3 coding sequence is TGTGCCAGCAGCTTAGATCGGTCTATGGGACAGGGTTCCTACGAGCAGTACTTC. Full variable domain (rest looked up from reference TRBV7-9 and TRBJ2-7): DTGVSQNPRHKITKRGQNVTFRCDPISEHNRLYWYRQTLGQGPEFLTYFQNEAQLEKSRLLSDRFSAERPKGSFSTLEIQRTEQGDSAMYLCASSLDRSMGQGSYEQYFGPGTRLTVT.

This clone showed up just once. The chain couples TRBV6-1 to TRBJ2-7; TRBD1 matches 7 bases. With 6 bases clipped from V and 9 bases from J, the junction kept 11 bases outside the gene matches. The CDR3 is 13 residues long. Looked up from germline, CDR1 is MNHNS and CDR2 is SASEGT. As DNA, the CDR3 is TGTGCCAGCAGCTTGGACAGGCCGGACGCGCAGTACTTC. This encodes CASSLDRPDAQYF.

This clone was counted a single time. V gene TRBV10-3 combines with J gene TRBJ2-5; no firm D call. The V end lost 3 bases, the J end lost 4 bases, and 15 bases lay between the germline ends. The CDR3 sequence is 15 residues long. In germline, CDR1 is ENHRY, CDR2 SYGVKD. CDR3 amino acids: CAISDPRSPSETQYF. The CDR3 DNA is TGTGCCATCAGTGACCCGAGGTCCCCCTCAGAGACCCAGTACTTC.

This clone was detected a few times. J is TRBJ1-2 and V is TRBV30; possible D gene TRBD1, 6 bases. The CDR3 totals 11 residues. The V gene's germline CDR1 is GTSNPN and CDR2 SVGIG (reference sequence). V was cut by 5 bases and J by 7 bases, with 11 bases left in between. CDR3 sequence: CAWPRGTGYTF. CDR3 nucleotides: TGTGCCTGGCCCAGGGGAACTGGCTACACCTTC.

CDR3 amino acids: CASSEPTGGGEKLFF. CDR3 bases: TGCGCCAGCAGTGAGCCGACGGGAGGGGGTGAAAAACTGTTTTTT. The chain combines TRBV10-2 with TRBJ1-4, with a weak D call TRBD1 (6 bases). Germline V gives CDR1 WSHSY, CDR2 SAAADI. Trimming cost V 2 bases and J 7 bases, with 14 bases left between them. The CDR3 contains 15 residues.

The chain joins TRBV16 to TRBJ2-1, with 12 positions matching TRBD2. The germline V gene has CDR1 KGHSY and CDR2 FQNENV. J lost 8 bases, V lost 4 bases, and 3 bases had no gene match. The CDR3 sequence is 14 residues long. The CDR3 DNA reads TGTGCCAGCAGCCGTTCTAGCGGGAGGGATGAGCAGTTCTTC. Translating gives CASSRSSGRDEQFF.

The V gene is TRBV13, the J gene TRBJ2-7; 9 bases align to TRBD1. Germline lookup yields CDR1 PRHDT and CDR2 FYEKMQ (reference sequence). The CDR3 has 14 amino acids. Trimming removed 4 bases from V and 4 bases from J; junction bases left unmatched: 5. The chain's CDR3 is CASSSRQGGYEQYF. The CDR3 DNA is TGTGCCAGCAGCTCAAGACAGGGGGGGTACGAGCAGTACTTC.

The CDR3 spells CATSRGGTGSETQYF. The CDR3 DNA follows: TGTGCCACCAGCAGGGGTGGGACAGGCTCAGAGACCCAGTACTTC. This chain links TRBV15 with TRBJ2-5, with 8 bases fitting TRBD1. Trimming removed 3 bases from V and 4 bases from J; junction bases left unmatched: 7. This CDR3 comprises 15 residues. In germline, CDR1 is LNHNV, CDR2 YYDKDF (reference sequence).

As concerns this clone: One end of the junction is discordant with germline, which a read error may explain. The chain employs TRBV5-8 and TRBJ1-5, with D possibly TRBD1 on 6 matching bases. Germline V gene sequence: CDR1 SGHTS, CDR2 YDEGEE. This CDR3 has 15 residues. For the CDR3, the DNA is TGTGCCAGCAGCACCGGGACACTTAGCGATCAGCCCCAGCATTTT. Its protein product is CASSTGTLSDQPQHF.

This clone was found once. This chain connects TRBV7-2 to TRBJ2-7; unclear D gene. Germline loops: CDR1 SGHTA, CDR2 FQGNSA. The CDR3 has 13 amino acids. The V and J ends lost 3 bases and 0 bases respectively, with 6 bases between them. For the CDR3, the DNA is TGTGCCAGCAGCTTTTTGAGCTCCTACGAGCAGTACTTC. Amino acid sequence: CASSFLSSYEQYF.

The rearrangement joins TRBV7-9 to TRBJ2-7; D is unresolved. CDR1 is SEHNR, CDR2 FQNEAQ, per germline (reference sequence). This CDR3 has 14 residues. Trimming removed 5 bases at V and 7 bases at J, with 18 bases between. DNA of the CDR3: TGTGCCAGCAGCCCAGACGGGTATACTACAGAGCAGTACTTC. Its translation is CASSPDGYTTEQYF.